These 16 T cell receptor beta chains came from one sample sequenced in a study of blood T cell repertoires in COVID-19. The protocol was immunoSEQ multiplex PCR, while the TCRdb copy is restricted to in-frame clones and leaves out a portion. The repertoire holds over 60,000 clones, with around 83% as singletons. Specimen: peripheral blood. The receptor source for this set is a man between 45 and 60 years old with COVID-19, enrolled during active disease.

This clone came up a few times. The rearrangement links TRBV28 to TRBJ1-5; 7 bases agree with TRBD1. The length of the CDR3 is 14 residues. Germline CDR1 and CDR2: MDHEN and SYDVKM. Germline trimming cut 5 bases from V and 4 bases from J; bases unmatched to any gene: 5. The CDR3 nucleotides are TGTGCCAGCAGTCCACAGGGGTCGAATCAGCCCCAGCATTTT. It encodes CASSPQGSNQPQHF.

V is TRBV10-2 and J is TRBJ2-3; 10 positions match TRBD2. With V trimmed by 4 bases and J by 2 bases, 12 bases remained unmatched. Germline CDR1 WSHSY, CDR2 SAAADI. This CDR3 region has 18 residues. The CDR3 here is CASSGLAGPPQLTDTQYF. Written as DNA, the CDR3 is TGCGCCAGCAGTGGACTAGCGGGTCCCCCTCAACTCACAGATACGCAGTATTTT.

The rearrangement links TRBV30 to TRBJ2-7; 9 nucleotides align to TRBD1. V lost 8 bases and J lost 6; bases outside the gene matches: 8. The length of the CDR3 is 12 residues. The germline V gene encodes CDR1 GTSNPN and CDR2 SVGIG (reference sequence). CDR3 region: CARGQGLGEQYF. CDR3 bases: TGTGCCCGCGGACAGGGGTTAGGCGAGCAGTACTTC.

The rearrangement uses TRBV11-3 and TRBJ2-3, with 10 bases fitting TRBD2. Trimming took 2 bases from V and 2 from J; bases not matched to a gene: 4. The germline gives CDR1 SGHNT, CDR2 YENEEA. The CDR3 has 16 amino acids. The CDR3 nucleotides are TGTGCCAGCAGCTTACGGGGGACTAGCGCCACAGATACGCAGTATTTT. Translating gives CASSLRGTSATDTQYF.

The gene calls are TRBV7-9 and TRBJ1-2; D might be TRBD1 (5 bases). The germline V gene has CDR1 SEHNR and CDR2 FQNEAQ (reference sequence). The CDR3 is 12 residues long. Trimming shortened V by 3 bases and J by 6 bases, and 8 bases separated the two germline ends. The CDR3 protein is CASSFGGDGYTF. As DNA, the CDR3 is TGTGCCAGCAGCTTTGGGGGGGATGGCTACACCTTC.

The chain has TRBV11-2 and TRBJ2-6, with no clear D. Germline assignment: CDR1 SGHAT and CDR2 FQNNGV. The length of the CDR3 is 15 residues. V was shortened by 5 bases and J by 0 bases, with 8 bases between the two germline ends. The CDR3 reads CASSPRFSGANVLTF. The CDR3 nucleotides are TGTGCCAGCAGCCCCAGGTTCTCTGGGGCCAACGTCCTGACTTTC.

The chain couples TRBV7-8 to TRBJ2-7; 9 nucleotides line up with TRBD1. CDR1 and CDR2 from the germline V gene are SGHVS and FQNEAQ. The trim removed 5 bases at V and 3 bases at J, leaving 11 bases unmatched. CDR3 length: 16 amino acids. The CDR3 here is CASSPWGGQGIYEQYF. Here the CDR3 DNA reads TGTGCCAGCAGCCCCTGGGGGGGACAGGGAATCTACGAGCAGTACTTC.

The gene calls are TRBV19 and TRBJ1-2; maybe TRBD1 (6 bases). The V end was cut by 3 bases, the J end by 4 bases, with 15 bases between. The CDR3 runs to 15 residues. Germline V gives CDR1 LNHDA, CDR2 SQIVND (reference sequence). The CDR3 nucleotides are TGTGCCAGTAGTATGACAGGCGGGCTTGGCTATGGCTACACCTTC. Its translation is CASSMTGGLGYGYTF.

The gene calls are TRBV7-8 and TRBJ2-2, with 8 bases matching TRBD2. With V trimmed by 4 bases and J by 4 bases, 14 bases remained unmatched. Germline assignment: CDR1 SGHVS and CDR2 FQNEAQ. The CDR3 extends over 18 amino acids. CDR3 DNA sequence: TGTGCCAGCAGCTGGGGCGGAGGTAGCGGGATCGGCACCGGGGAGCTGTTTTTT. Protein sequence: CASSWGGGSGIGTGELFF.

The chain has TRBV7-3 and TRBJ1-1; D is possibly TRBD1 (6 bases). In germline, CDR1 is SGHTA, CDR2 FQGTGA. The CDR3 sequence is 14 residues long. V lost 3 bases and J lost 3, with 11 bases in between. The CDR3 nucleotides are TGTGCCAGCAGCTTGGGGGGGCGCGACACTGAAGCTTTCTTT. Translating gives CASSLGGRDTEAFF.

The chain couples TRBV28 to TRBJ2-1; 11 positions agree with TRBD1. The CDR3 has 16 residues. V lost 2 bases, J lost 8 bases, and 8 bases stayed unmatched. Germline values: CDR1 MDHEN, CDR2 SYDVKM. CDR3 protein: CASSLDGTGGWDEQFF. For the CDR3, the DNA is TGTGCCAGCAGTTTAGACGGGACAGGGGGATGGGATGAGCAGTTCTTC. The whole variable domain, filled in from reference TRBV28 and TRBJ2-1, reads DVKVTQSSRYLVKRTGEKVFLECVQDMDHENMFWYRQDPGLGLRLIYFSYDVKMKEKGDIPEGYSVSREKKERFSLILESASTNQTSMYLCASSLDGTGGWDEQFFGPGTRLTVL.

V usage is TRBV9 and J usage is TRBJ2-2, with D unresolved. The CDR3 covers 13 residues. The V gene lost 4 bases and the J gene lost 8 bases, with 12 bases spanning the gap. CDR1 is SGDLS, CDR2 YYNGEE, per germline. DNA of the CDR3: TGTGCCAGCAGCTACGACGAGGAGGGGGAGCTGTTTTTT. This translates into CASSYDEEGELFF.

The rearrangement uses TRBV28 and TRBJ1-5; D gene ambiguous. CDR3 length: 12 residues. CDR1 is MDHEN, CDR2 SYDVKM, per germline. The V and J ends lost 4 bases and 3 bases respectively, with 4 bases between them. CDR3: CASSSLNQPQHF. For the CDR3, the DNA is TGTGCCAGCAGTTCCCTCAATCAGCCCCAGCATTTT.

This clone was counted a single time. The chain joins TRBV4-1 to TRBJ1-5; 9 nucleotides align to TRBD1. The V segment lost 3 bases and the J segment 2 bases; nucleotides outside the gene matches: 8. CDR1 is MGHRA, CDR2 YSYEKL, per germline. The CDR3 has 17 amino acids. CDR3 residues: CASSQVTGGGGNQPQHF. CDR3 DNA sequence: TGCGCCAGCAGCCAGGTTACAGGGGGCGGTGGCAATCAGCCCCAGCATTTT.

The CDR3 is CASNDPTGLSEAFF. The DNA of the CDR3 is TGTGCCAGCAACGACCCGACAGGCCTAAGTGAAGCTTTCTTT. The V gene is TRBV5-5, the J gene TRBJ1-1, with D tentatively TRBD1 (6 bases). This CDR3 is 14 amino acids long. Germline CDR1 reads SGHKS; CDR2 reads YYEKEE (reference sequence). Trimming removed 6 bases at V and 7 bases at J, with 19 bases between.

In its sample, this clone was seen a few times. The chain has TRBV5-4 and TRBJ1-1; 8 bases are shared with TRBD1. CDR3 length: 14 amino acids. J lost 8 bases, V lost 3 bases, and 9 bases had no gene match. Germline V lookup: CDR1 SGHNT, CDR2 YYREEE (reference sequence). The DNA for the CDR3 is TGTGCCAGCAGCTCGGGAACAGGGGGAGGGGAAGCTTTCTTT. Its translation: CASSSGTGGGEAFF. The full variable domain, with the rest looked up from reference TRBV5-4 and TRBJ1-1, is ETGVTQSPTHLIKTRGQQVTLRCSSQSGHNTVSWYQQALGQGPQFIFQYYREEENGRGNFPPRFSGLQFPNYSSELNVNALELDDSALYLCASSSGTGGGEAFFGQGTRLTVV.